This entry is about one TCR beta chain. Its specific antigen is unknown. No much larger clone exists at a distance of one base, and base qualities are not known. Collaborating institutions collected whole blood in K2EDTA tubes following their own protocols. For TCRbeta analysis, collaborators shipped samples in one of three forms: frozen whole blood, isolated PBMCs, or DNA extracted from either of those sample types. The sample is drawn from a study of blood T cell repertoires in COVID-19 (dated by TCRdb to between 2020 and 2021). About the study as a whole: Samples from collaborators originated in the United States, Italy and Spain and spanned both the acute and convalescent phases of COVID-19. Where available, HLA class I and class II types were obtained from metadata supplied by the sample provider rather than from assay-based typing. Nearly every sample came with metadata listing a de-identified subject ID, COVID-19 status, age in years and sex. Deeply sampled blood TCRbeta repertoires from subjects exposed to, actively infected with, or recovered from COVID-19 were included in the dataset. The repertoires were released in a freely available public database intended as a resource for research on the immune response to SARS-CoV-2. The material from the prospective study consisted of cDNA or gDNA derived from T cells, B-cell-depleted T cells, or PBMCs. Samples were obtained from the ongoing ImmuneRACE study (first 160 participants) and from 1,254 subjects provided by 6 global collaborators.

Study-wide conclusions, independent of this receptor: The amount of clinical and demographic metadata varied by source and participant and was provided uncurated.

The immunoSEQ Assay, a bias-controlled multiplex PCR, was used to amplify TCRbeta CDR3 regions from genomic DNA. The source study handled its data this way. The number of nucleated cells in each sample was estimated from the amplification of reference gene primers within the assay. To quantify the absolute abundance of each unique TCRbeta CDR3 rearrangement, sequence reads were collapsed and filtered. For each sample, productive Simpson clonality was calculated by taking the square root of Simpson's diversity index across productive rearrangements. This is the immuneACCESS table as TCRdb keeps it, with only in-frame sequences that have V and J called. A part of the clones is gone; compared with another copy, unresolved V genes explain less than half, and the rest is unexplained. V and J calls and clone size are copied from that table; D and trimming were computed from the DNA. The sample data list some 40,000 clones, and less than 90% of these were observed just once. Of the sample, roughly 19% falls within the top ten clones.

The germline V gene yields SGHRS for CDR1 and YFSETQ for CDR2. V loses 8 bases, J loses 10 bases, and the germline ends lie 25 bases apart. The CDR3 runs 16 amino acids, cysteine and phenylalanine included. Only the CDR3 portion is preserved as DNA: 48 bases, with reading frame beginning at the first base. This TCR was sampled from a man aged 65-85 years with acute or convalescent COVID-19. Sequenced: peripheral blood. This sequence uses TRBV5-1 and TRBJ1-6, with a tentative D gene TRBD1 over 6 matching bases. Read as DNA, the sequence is TGCGCCAGTTCATTCGGAGCCGGGTCTACAGGGTCACCCCTCCACTTT. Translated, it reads CASSFGAGSTGSPLHF.